This passage covers 15 T cell receptor beta chains from one sample sequenced in a study of PD-1 blockade in classical Hodgkin lymphoma. The time point here: cycle 4 day 1 (C4D1), after about 6 weeks of nivolumab. After autologous stem cell transplantation all patients relapsed, and prior brentuximab vedotin exposure differed between cohorts. TCRdb keeps only in-frame clones here, not all; method: immunoSEQ multiplex PCR. The table shows about 41,000 clones, with about two thirds occurring only once. The sample in question was peripheral blood mononuclear cells (PBMCs), obtained before the fourth cycle of nivolumab. These receptors were obtained from a human donor with classical Hodgkin lymphoma.

By frequency in the sample, this clone is medium-sized. The V call is TRBV9, the J call TRBJ1-1; 9 bases align to TRBD1. Germline V lookup: CDR1 SGDLS, CDR2 YYNGEE. J lost 1 base, V lost 4 bases, and 5 bases had no gene match. The CDR3 covers 15 residues. The CDR3 protein is CASSFEQGANTEAFF. In DNA, the CDR3 is TGTGCCAGCAGCTTTGAACAGGGGGCGAACACTGAAGCTTTCTTT.

In regard to this clone: Other nucleotide sequences from this sample produce the same CDR3. The chain links TRBV6-1 to TRBJ1-4; D call uncertain. V lost 2 bases and J lost 7, with 14 bases in between. Germline V gene lookup returns CDR1 MNHNS and CDR2 SASEGT. This CDR3 comprises 15 residues. For the CDR3, the DNA is TGTGCCAGCAGTGAAATGGTCAGAGTTATTGAAAAACTGTTTTTT. It translates to CASSEMVRVIEKLFF.

The chain uses TRBV10-3 and TRBJ1-2; 8 bases are a match to TRBD1. The CDR3 length is 15 residues. In germline, CDR1 is ENHRY, CDR2 SYGVKD. Trimming at V came to 7 bases and at J to 2 bases, leaving 9 bases not matched to a gene. CDR3 DNA sequence: TGTGCCATCACGACCGGACAGGGTCTAAACTATGGCTACACCTTC. Translation: CAITTGQGLNYGYTF.

The chain employs TRBV5-5 and TRBJ1-4; maybe TRBD1 (5 bases). The V end lost 3 bases, the J end lost 7 bases, and 13 bases lay between the germline ends. The CDR3 is 14 amino acids. Per germline, CDR1 SGHKS and CDR2 YYEKEE (reference sequence). The CDR3 sequence is CASSSGLGGEKLFF. CDR3 nucleotides: TGTGCCAGCAGCTCGGGACTTGGAGGTGAAAAACTGTTTTTT.

The chain combines TRBV7-2 with TRBJ2-7; D uncertain. From germline, CDR1 is SGHTA and CDR2 FQGNSA. The CDR3 has 15 residues. Trimming removed 7 bases from V and 1 base from J, with 17 bases in between. The DNA for the CDR3 is TGTGCCAGCATCTTGGGGATAGACGGTTCCTACGAGCAGTACTTC. Its translation is CASILGIDGSYEQYF.

This clone was seen only once. The chain uses TRBV27 and TRBJ2-7; possible D gene TRBD1, 5 bases. The CDR3 is 14 residues long. V was cut by 6 bases and J by 2 bases, with 14 bases left in between. CDR1 is MNHEY, CDR2 SMNVEV, per germline (reference sequence). The CDR3 DNA reads TGTGCCAGCAGAGAGTTAACAGGCACCTACGAGCAGTACTTC. Encoded protein: CASRELTGTYEQYF.

The rearrangement uses TRBV6-5 and TRBJ2-1, with TRBD1 identical over 7 bases. Germline V gives CDR1 MNHEY, CDR2 SVGAGI. The CDR3 consists of 15 residues. J was trimmed by 5 bases and V by 5 bases; bases with no gene match: 9. The CDR3 region is CASSGPTGLDNEQFF. The CDR3 bases are TGTGCCAGCAGTGGGCCGACAGGGCTTGACAATGAGCAGTTCTTC.

J is TRBJ2-3 and V is TRBV7-9, with D unclear. Trimming left V 8 bases short and J 2 bases short, with 5 bases between. The CDR3 extends over 11 amino acids. The germline V gene has CDR1 SEHNR and CDR2 FQNEAQ (reference sequence). This CDR3 is CASAYTDTQYF. CDR3 coding DNA: TGTGCCAGCGCTTACACAGATACGCAGTATTTT. Variable domain in full (rest from reference TRBV7-9 and TRBJ2-3): DTGVSQNPRHKITKRGQNVTFRCDPISEHNRLYWYRQTLGQGPEFLTYFQNEAQLEKSRLLSDRFSAERPKGSFSTLEIQRTEQGDSAMYLCASAYTDTQYFGPGTRLTVL.

The chain has TRBV27 and TRBJ2-1, with D uncertain. Deletions cut 5 bases from V and 7 bases from J, with 15 bases between. The CDR3 has 14 amino acids. Germline loops: CDR1 MNHEY, CDR2 SMNVEV (reference sequence). The CDR3 bases are TGTGCCAGCAGTCCTGTCGCGGCCTTGAATGAGCAGTTCTTC. Its translation: CASSPVAALNEQFF.

The chain joins TRBV2 to TRBJ2-7; either TRBD1 or TRBD2 may supply D (5 bases each). Trimming stripped 8 bases from V and 5 bases from J, with 25 bases between. This CDR3 has 16 residues. CDR1 is SNHLY and CDR2 is FYNNEI in the germline V gene. As DNA, the CDR3 is TGTGCCAGCGGCGGATCCATAGAGGGGCGGCGGGACGAGCAGTACTTC. Its translation: CASGGSIEGRRDEQYF.

The chain couples TRBV19 to TRBJ1-1; 8 nucleotides align to TRBD1. Per the germline V gene, CDR1 is LNHDA and CDR2 is SQIVND (reference sequence). V trimming: 5 bases; J trimming: 4 bases; junction bases outside the gene matches: 6. CDR3 size: 14 residues. The CDR3 reads CASSPDREVTEAFF. The CDR3 DNA is TGTGCCAGTAGTCCGGACAGGGAGGTCACTGAAGCTTTCTTT.

The chain couples TRBV15 to TRBJ1-5; D remains ambiguous. This CDR3 comprises 13 residues. The V end lost 5 bases, the J end lost 1 base, and 6 bases lay between the germline ends. Germline lookup yields CDR1 LNHNV and CDR2 YYDKDF (reference sequence). CDR3 amino acids: CATSSDSNQPQHF. The DNA of the CDR3 is TGTGCCACCAGCTCTGACAGCAATCAGCCCCAGCATTTT.

V and J are TRBV5-1 and TRBJ1-2; D is possibly TRBD1 (5 bases). Trimming left V 4 bases short and J 4 bases short, with 14 bases between. Germline loops: CDR1 SGHRS, CDR2 YFSETQ. The CDR3 loop spans 14 amino acids. CDR3 sequence: CASSPTIDSYGYTF. The CDR3 DNA follows: TGCGCCAGCAGCCCTACTATCGACAGCTATGGCTACACCTTC.

This sequence joins TRBV10-3 and TRBJ2-3; possibly TRBD1 or TRBD2 for D (6 bases each). Trimming shortened V by 4 bases and J by 0 bases, and 26 bases separated the two germline ends. This CDR3 comprises 20 residues. Per the germline V gene, CDR1 is ENHRY and CDR2 is SYGVKD. CDR3 residues: CAISGRDFMMGDTSTDTQYF. As DNA, the CDR3 is TGTGCCATCAGTGGAAGGGACTTCATGATGGGGGACACTAGCACAGATACGCAGTATTTT.

The chain combines TRBV11-2 with TRBJ2-7, with TRBD2 identical over 7 bases. J gave up 2 bases and V 6 bases, and 7 bases lay outside the gene matches. The germline CDR1 and CDR2 sequences are SGHAT and FQNNGV. This CDR3 has 14 amino acids. CDR3 bases: TGTGCCAGCAGGGGGGGGTCTCTTCCCTACGAGCAGTACTTC. It translates to CASRGGSLPYEQYF.